This T cell receptor beta chain was captured in a study of T cells after somatic rescue of genetic block. Data came from immunoSEQ multiplex PCR; TCRdb stores just in-frame clones and leaves some out. The sample has approximately 110,000 clones; approximately 90% are singletons. V shed 0 bases and J 4 bases; nucleotides not matched to a gene: 1. CDR1 and CDR2 (germline): SGDLS, YYNGEE. The CDR3 is 14 amino acids. The rearrangement joins TRBV9 to TRBJ2-1; 7 bases map to TRBD2. This sequence was found in a woman aged 18-29 years. Sequencing used peripheral blood mononuclear cells (PBMCs). CDR3 in amino acids: CASSVELAYNEQFF. CDR3 sequence (DNA): TGTGCCAGCAGCGTAGAACTAGCGTACAATGAGCAGTTCTTC.